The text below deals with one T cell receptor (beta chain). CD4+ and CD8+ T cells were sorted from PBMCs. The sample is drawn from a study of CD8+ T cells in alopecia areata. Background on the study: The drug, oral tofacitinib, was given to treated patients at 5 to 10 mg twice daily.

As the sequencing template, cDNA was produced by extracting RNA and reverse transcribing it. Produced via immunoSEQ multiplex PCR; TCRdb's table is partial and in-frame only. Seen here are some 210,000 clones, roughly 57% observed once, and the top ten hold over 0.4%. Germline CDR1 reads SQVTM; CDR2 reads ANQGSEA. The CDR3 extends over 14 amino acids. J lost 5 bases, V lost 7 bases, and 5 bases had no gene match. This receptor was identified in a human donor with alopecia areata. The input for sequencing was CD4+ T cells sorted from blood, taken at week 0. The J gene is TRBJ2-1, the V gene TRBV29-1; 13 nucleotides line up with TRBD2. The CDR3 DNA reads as TGCAGCGGCGGGGGACTAGCGGGGAACAATGAGCAGTTCTTC. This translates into CSGGGLAGNNEQFF.